Below, one TCR beta chain is given with its context. No antigen is known for it. Despite likely unrecorded immune exposures, the donors were nominally healthy at the time of sampling. Researchers ran the PCR with 60 Vbeta and 13 Jbeta primers. Profiled with immunoSEQ multiplex PCR; TCRdb holds only in-frame clones, not every one. The table has about 200,000 clones, about 80% seen once. The sample is drawn from a study of cytomegalovirus exposure and HLA in healthy donors. Study-wide results and caveats: The investigators catalogued 150 or so TCR beta chains as cytomegalovirus-associated.

Trimming removed 5 bases from V and 2 bases from J; junction bases left unmatched: 11. Germline loops: CDR1 LNHDA, CDR2 SQIVND (reference sequence). This CDR3 has 17 residues. This chain connects TRBV19 to TRBJ1-5, with 8 bases that match TRBD1. Sequencing used PBMCs. The receptor's source is a man in his forties in good health and CMV-seropositive. DNA for the CDR3: TGTGCCAGTAGTGTAACCGGGACAGGTTTCCGCAATCAGCCCCAGCATTTT. Translating gives CASSVTGTGFRNQPQHF.